Each of the 5 T cell receptor beta chains below was sequenced from the same sample in a study of shared clonotypes between healthy human individuals. The naive CD8 fraction comprised CD45RO-negative cells positively selected for CCR7 and excluded terminally differentiated effector memory CD45RA+ cells. TCRdb's table, derived via immunoSEQ multiplex PCR, lists solely in-frame clones and lacks some. The data show about 2.2 million clones, 80% to 95% seen once. The sequenced material came from naive CD8+ T cells from PBMCs. These receptors all come from a man aged 18-30 years in good health. Some clones in this sample may be carry-over from other donors' samples.

To note about this clone: A read error may produce the germline difference seen at one junction end. This chain uses TRBV5-4 with TRBJ1-1; possible D gene TRBD1, 5 bases. The CDR3 totals 15 residues. Germline CDR1 and CDR2: SGHNT and YYREEE (reference sequence). The CDR3 coding sequence is TGCGCCAGCAGCCAAGATGCAGCCGGGGGTCTGGAAGCTTTCTTT. Amino acids: CASSQDAAGGLEAFF.

V gene TRBV19 combines with J gene TRBJ2-5; 7 bases line up with TRBD2. Germline V gene sequence: CDR1 LNHDA, CDR2 SQIVND (reference sequence). V shed 3 bases and J 1 base; nucleotides not matched to a gene: 5. The CDR3 loop spans 15 amino acids. This CDR3 is CASSMTSFVQETQYF. The CDR3 coding sequence is TGTGCCAGTAGTATGACTAGCTTCGTCCAAGAGACCCAGTACTTC.

J is TRBJ1-2 and V is TRBV29-1; D is possibly TRBD1 (5 bases). CDR3 length: 14 residues. The V end was cut by 1 base, the J end by 4 bases, with 13 bases between. From germline, CDR1 is SQVTM and CDR2 ANQGSEA. The DNA of the CDR3 is TGCAGCGTTGAAGCATGGGGGACGGGCTATGGCTACACCTTC. It specifies CSVEAWGTGYGYTF.

The chain uses TRBV9 and TRBJ2-1, with D possibly TRBD1 on 6 matching bases. Looked up from germline, CDR1 is SGDLS and CDR2 is YYNGEE. V was pared by 0 bases and J by 6 bases, with 16 bases between. The CDR3 has 16 amino acids. DNA for the CDR3: TGTGCCAGCAGCGTAGTGGGGGCAACCGCGGCCAATGAGCAGTTCTTC. This translates into CASSVVGATAANEQFF.

The genes are TRBV6-1 and TRBJ2-1; 12 nucleotides agree with TRBD2. The CDR3 is 15 amino acids. V dropped 4 bases and J dropped 8; count of bases not matched to a gene: 6. Germline values: CDR1 MNHNS, CDR2 SASEGT. The CDR3 sequence: CASSAQTSGSHEQFF. Written as DNA, the CDR3 is TGTGCCAGCAGTGCACAGACTAGCGGGAGCCATGAGCAGTTCTTC.